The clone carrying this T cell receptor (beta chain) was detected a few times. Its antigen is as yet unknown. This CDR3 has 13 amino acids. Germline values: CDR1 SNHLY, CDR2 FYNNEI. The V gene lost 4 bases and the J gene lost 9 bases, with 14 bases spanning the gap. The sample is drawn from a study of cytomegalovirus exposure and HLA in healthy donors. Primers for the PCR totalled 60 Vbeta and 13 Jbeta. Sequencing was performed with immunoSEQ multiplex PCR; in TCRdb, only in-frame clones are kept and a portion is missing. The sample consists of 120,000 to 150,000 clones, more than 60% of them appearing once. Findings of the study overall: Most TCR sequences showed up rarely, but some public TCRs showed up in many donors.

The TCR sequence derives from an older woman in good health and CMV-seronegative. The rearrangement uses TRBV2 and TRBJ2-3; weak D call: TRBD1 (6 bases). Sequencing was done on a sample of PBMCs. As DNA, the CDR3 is TGTGCCAGCAGTGGTTACAGGGCGGAAACGCAGTATTTT. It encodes CASSGYRAETQYF.